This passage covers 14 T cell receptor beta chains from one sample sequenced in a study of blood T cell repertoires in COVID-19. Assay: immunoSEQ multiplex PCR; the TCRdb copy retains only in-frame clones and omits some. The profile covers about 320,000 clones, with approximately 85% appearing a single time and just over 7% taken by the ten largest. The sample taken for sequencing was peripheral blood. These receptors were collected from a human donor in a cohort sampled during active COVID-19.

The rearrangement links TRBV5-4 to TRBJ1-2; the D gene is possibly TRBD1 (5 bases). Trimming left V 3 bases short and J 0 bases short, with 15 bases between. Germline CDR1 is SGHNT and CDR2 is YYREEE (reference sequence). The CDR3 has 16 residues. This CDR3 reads CASSYLRASTNYGYTF. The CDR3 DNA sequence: TGTGCCAGCAGCTATCTCAGGGCCTCTACTAACTATGGCTACACCTTC.

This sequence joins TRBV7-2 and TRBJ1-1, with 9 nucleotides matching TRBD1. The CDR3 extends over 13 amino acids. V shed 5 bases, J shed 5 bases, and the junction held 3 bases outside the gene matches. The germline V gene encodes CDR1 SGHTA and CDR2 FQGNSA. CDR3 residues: CASSTGTGTEAFF. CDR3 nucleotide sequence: TGTGCCAGCAGCACCGGGACAGGGACTGAAGCTTTCTTT.

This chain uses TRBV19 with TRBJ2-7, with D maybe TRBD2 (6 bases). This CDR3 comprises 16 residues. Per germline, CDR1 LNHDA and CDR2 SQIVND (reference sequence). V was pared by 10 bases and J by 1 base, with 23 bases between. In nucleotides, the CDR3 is TGTGCCACGCAGGACCAACACGGGGGTGTATCCTACGAGCAGTACTTC. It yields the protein CATQDQHGGVSYEQYF. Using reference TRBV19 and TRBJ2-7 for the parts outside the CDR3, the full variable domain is DGGITQSPKYLFRKEGQNVTLSCEQNLNHDAMYWYRQDPGQGLRLIYYSQIVNDFQKGDIAEGYSVSREKKESFPLTVTSAQKNPTAFYLCATQDQHGGVSYEQYFGPGTRLTVT.

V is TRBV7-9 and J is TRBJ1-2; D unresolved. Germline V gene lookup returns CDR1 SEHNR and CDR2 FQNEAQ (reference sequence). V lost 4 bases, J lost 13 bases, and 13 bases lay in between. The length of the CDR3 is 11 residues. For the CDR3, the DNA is TGTGCCAGCAGCTATCAGCGGGTTACCACCTTC. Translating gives CASSYQRVTTF. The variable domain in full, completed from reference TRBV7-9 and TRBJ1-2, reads DTGVSQNPRHKITKRGQNVTFRCDPISEHNRLYWYRQTLGQGPEFLTYFQNEAQLEKSRLLSDRFSAERPKGSFSTLEIQRTEQGDSAMYLCASSYQRVTTFGSGTRLTVV.

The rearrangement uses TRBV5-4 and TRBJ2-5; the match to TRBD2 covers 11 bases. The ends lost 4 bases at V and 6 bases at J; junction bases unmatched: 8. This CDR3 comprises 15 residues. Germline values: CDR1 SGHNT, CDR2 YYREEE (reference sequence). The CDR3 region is CASSAGTSGSKTQYF. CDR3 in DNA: TGTGCCAGCAGCGCGGGGACTAGCGGAAGTAAGACCCAGTACTTC.

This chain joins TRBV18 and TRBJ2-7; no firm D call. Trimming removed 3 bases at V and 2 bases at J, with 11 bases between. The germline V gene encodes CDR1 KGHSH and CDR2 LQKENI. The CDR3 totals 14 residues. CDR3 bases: TGTGCCAGCTCACCGGCGAGGCAGACCTACGAGCAGTACTTC. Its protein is CASSPARQTYEQYF.

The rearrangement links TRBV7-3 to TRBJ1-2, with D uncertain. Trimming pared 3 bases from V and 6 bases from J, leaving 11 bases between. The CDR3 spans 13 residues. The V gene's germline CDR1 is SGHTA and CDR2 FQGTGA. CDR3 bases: TGTGCCAGCAGCTTGGGAGGGCTTCATGGCTACACCTTC. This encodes CASSLGGLHGYTF.

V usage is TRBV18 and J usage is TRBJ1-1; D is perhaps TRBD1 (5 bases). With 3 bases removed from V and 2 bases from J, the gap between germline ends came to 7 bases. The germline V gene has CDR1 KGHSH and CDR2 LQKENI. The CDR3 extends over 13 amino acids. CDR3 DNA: TGTGCCAGCTCACCGACAGTCAACACTGAAGCTTTCTTT. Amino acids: CASSPTVNTEAFF. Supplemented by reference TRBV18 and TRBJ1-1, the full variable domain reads NAGVMQNPRHLVRRRGQEARLRCSPMKGHSHVYWYRQLPEEGLKFMVYLQKENIIDESGMPKERFSAEFPKEGPSILRIQQVVRGDSAAYFCASSPTVNTEAFFGQGTRLTVV.

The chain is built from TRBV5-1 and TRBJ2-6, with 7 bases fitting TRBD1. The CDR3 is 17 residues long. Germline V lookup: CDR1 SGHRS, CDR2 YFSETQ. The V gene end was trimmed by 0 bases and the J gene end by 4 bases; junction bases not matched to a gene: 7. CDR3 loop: CASSLAQGMIGANVLTF. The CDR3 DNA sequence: TGCGCCAGCAGCTTGGCACAGGGGATGATCGGGGCCAACGTCCTGACTTTC.

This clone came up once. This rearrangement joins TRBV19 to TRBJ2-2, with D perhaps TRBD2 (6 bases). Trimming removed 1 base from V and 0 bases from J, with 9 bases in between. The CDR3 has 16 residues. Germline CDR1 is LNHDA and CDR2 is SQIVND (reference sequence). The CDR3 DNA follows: TGTGCCAGTAGTATAGCAGCGGGCTCGAACACCGGGGAGCTGTTTTTT. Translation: CASSIAAGSNTGELFF. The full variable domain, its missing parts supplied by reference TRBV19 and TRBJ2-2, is DGGITQSPKYLFRKEGQNVTLSCEQNLNHDAMYWYRQDPGQGLRLIYYSQIVNDFQKGDIAEGYSVSREKKESFPLTVTSAQKNPTAFYLCASSIAAGSNTGELFFGEGSRLTVL.

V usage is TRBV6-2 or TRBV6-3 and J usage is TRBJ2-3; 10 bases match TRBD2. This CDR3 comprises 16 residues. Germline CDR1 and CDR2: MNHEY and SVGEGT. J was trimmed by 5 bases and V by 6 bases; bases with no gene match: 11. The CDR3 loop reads CASSPNLAGAKDTQYF. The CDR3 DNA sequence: TGTGCCAGCAGCCCTAATCTAGCGGGGGCCAAAGATACGCAGTATTTT.

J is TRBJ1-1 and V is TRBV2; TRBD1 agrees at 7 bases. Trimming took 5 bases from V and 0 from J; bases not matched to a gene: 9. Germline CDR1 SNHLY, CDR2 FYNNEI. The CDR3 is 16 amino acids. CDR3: CASSRQGPGMNTEAFF. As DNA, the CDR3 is TGTGCCAGCAGTCGACAGGGTCCGGGCATGAACACTGAAGCTTTCTTT. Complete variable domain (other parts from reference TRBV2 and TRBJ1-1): EPEVTQTPSHQVTQMGQEVILRCVPISNHLYFYWYRQILGQKVEFLVSFYNNEISEKSEIFDDQFSVERPDGSNFTLKIRSTKLEDSAMYFCASSRQGPGMNTEAFFGQGTRLTVV.

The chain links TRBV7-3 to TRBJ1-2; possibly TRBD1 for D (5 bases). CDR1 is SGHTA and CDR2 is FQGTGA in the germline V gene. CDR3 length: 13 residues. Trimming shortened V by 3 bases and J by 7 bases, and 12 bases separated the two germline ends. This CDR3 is CASSFGQSGGYTF. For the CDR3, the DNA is TGTGCCAGCAGCTTCGGACAATCCGGTGGCTACACCTTC.

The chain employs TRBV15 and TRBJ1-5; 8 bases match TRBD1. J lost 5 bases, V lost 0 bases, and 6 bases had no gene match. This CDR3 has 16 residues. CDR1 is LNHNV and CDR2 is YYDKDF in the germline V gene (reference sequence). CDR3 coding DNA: TGTGCCACCAGCAGAGATCGGGACAGGAGAGATCAGCCCCAGCATTTT. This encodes CATSRDRDRRDQPQHF.